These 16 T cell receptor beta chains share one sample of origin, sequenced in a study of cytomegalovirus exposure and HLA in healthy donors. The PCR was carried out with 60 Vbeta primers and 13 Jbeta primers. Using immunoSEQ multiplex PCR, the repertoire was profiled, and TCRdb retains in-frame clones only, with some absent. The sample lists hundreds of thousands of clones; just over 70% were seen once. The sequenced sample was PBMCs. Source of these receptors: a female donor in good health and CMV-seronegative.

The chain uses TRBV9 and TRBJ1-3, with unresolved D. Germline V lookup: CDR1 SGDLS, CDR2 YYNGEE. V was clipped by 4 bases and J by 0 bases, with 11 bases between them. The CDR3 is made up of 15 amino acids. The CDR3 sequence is CASSSTLSSGNTIYF. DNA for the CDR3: TGTGCCAGCAGCTCGACACTTAGCTCTGGAAACACCATATATTTT.

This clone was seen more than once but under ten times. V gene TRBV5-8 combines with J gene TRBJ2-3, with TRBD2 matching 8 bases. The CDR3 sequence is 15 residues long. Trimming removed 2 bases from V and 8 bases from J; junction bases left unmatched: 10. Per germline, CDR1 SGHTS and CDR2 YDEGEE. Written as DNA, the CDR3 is TGTGCCAGCAGCTTATTCCAGCGGGAGTCCTCTACGCAGTATTTT. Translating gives CASSLFQRESSTQYF.

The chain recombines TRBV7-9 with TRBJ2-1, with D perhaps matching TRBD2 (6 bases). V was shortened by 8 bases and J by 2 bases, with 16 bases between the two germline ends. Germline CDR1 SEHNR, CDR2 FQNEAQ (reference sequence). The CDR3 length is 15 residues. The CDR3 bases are TGTGCCAGCTTCGATAGCGGAGGACCCTACAATGAGCAGTTCTTC. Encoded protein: CASFDSGGPYNEQFF.

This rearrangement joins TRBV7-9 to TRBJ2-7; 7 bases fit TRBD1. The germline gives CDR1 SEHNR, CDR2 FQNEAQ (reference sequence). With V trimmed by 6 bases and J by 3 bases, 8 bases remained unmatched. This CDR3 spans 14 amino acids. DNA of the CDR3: TGTGCCAGCAGGAAAGGGACAGACAGCTACGAGCAGTACTTC. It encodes CASRKGTDSYEQYF.

The CDR3 DNA sequence: TGTGCCAGCAGTGACACTAGCGGAGACAATGAGCAGTTCTTC. Translating gives CASSDTSGDNEQFF. V and J are TRBV6-4 and TRBJ2-1, with 8 bases that match TRBD2. CDR3 length: 14 residues. The germline V gene has CDR1 MRHNA and CDR2 SNTAGT. V shed 2 bases and J 5 bases; nucleotides not matched to a gene: 2.

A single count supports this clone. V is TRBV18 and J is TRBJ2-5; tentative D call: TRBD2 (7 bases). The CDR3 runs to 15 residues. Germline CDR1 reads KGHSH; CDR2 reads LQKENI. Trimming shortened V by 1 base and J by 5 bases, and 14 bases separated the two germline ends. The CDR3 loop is CASSPRGGFEETQYF. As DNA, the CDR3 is TGTGCCAGCTCACCACGCGGGGGCTTCGAGGAGACCCAGTACTTC.

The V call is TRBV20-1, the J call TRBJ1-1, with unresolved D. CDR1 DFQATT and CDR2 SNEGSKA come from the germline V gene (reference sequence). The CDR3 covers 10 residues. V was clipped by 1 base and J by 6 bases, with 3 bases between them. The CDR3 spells CSARVSEAFF. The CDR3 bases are TGCAGTGCTAGAGTATCTGAAGCTTTCTTT.

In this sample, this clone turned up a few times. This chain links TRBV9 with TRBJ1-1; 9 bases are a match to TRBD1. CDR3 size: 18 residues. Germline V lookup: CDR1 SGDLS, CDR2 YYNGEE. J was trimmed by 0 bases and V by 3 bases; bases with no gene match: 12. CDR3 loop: CASSAQGQGNLMNTEAFF. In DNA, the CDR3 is TGTGCCAGCAGCGCCCAGGGACAGGGCAACCTTATGAACACTGAAGCTTTCTTT.

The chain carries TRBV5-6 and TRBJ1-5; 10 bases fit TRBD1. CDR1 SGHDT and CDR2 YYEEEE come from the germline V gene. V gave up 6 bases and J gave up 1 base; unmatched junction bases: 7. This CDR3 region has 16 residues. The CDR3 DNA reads TGTGCCAGCAACCAGGGGACAGGGGCGAGCAATCAGCCCCAGCATTTT. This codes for CASNQGTGASNQPQHF.

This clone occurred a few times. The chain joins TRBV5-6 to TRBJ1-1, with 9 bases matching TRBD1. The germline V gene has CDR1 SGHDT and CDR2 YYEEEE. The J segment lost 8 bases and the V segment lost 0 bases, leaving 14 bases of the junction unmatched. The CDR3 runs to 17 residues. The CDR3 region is CASSLGEWDRVFGEAFF. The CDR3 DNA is TGTGCCAGCAGCTTGGGGGAATGGGACAGGGTTTTTGGGGAAGCTTTCTTT.

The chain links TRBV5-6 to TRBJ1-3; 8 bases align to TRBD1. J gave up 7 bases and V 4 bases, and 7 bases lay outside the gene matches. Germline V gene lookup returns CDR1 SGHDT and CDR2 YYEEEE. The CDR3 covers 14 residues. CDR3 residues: CASSHDRGVNTIYF. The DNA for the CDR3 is TGTGCCAGCAGCCATGACAGGGGAGTGAACACCATATATTTT.

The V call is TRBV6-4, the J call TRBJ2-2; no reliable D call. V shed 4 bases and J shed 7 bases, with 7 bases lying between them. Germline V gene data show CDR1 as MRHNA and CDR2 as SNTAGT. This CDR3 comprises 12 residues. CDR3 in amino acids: CASSAPLGELFF. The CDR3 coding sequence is TGTGCCAGCAGTGCCCCCCTCGGGGAGCTGTTTTTT.

CDR3 residues: CASSSRQGAIYEQYF. CDR3 DNA: TGTGCCAGCAGCTCTCGACAGGGGGCGATTTACGAGCAGTACTTC. The genes are TRBV11-2 and TRBJ2-7; 10 bases map to TRBD1. The germline gives CDR1 SGHAT, CDR2 FQNNGV. This CDR3 comprises 15 residues. V lost 4 bases, J lost 4 bases, and 7 bases stayed unmatched.

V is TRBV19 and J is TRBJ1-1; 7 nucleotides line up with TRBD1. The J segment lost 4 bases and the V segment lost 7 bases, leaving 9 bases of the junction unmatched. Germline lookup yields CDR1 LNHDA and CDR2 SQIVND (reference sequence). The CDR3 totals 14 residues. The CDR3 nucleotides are TGTGCCAGTACTTGGACAGGTTCGGGCACTGAAGCTTTCTTT. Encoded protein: CASTWTGSGTEAFF.

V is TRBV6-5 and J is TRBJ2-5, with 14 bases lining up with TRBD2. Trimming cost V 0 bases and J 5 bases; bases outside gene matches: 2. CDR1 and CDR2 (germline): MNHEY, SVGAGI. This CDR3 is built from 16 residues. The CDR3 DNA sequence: TGTGCCAGCAGTTACTCGACTAGCGGGAGGGCCGAGACCCAGTACTTC. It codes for CASSYSTSGRAETQYF.

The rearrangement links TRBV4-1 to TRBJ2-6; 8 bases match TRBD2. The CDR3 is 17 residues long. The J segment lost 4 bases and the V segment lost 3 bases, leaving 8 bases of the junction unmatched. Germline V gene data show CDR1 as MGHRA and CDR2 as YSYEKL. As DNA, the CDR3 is TGCGCCAGCAGCCAGCCTGGACTAGCTGACGGGGCCAACGTCCTGACTTTC. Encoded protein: CASSQPGLADGANVLTF.